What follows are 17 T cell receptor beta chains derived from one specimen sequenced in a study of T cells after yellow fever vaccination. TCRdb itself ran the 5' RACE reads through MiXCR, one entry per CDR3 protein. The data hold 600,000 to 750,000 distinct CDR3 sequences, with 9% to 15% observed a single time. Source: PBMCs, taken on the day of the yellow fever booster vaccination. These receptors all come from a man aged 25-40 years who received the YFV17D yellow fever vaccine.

As DNA, the CDR3 is TGTGCCAGCAGCTGGCTAGCGGGGTCCTACAATGAGCAGTTCTTC. Translating gives CASSWLAGSYNEQFF. The chain carries TRBV11-2 and TRBJ2-1, with 9 positions matching TRBD2. V dropped 4 bases and J dropped 1; count of bases not matched to a gene: 2. The CDR3 sequence is 15 residues long. The germline V gene has CDR1 SGHAT and CDR2 FQNNGV. Variable domain in full (rest from reference TRBV11-2 and TRBJ2-1): EAGVAQSPRYKIIEKRQSVAFWCNPISGHATLYWYQQILGQGPKLLIQFQNNGVVDDSQLPKDRFSAERLKGVDSTLKIQPAKLEDSAVYLCASSWLAGSYNEQFFGPGTRLTVL.

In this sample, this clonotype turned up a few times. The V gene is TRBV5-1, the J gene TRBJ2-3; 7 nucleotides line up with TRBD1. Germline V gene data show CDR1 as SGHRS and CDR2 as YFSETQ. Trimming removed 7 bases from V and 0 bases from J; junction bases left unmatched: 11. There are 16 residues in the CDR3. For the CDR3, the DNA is TGCGCCAGCGCAACCTACGGGACAGCTAGCACAGATACGCAGTATTTT. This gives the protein CASATYGTASTDTQYF.

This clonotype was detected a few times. CDR3 DNA: TGTGCCAGCAGTAATAGCGGGAGAATAGCCGGGGAGCTGTTTTTT. Encoded protein: CASSNSGRIAGELFF. This chain links TRBV28 with TRBJ2-2, with TRBD2 matching 9 bases. The CDR3 sequence is 15 residues long. With 5 bases clipped from V and 6 bases from J, the junction kept 7 bases outside the gene matches. Germline V gene data show CDR1 as MDHEN and CDR2 as SYDVKM.

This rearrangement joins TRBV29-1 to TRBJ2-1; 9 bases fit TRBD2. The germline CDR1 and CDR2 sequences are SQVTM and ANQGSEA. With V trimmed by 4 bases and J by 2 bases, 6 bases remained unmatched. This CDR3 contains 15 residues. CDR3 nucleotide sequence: TGCAGCGTTGTGGGACTAGCCTCTCCCTACAATGAGCAGTTCTTC. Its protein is CSVVGLASPYNEQFF.

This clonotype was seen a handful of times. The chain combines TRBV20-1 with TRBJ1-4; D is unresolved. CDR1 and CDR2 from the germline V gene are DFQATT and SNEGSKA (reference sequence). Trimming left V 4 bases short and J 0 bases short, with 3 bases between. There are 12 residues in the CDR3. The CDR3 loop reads CSATSTNEKLFF. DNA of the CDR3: TGCAGTGCTACCTCAACTAATGAAAAACTGTTTTTT.

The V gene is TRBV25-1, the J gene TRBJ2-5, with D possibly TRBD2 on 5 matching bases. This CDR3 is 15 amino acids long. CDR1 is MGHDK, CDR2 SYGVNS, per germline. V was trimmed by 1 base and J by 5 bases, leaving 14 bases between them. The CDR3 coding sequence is TGTGCCAGCAGTGAATCCGCGGCAGCGGCGGAGACCCAGTACTTC. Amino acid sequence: CASSESAAAAETQYF.

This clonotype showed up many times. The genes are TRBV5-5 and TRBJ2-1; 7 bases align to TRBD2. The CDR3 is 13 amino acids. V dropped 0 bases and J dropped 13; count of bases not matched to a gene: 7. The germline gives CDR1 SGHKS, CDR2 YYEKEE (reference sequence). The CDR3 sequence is CASSLAVGTIQFF. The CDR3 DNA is TGTGCCAGCAGCTTGGCCGTGGGGACTATACAGTTCTTC.

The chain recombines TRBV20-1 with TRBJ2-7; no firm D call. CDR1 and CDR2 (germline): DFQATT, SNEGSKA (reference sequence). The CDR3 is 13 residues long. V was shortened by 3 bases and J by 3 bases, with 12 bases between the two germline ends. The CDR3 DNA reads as TGCAGTGCTAGTATGGGCCAATTCTACGAGCAGTACTTC. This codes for CSASMGQFYEQYF.

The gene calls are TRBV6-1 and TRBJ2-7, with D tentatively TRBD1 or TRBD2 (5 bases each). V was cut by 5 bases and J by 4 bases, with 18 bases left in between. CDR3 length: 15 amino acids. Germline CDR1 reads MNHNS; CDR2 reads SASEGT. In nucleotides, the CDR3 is TGTGCCAGCAGTACCCCGGGACGCCAAGGATACGAGCAGTACTTC. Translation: CASSTPGRQGYEQYF.

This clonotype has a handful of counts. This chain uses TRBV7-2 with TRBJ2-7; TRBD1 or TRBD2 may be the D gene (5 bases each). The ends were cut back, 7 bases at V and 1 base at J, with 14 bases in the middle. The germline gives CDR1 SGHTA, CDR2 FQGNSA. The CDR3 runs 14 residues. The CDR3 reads CASKRGSPSYEQYF. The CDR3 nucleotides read TGTGCCAGCAAGAGGGGATCACCATCCTACGAGCAGTACTTC.

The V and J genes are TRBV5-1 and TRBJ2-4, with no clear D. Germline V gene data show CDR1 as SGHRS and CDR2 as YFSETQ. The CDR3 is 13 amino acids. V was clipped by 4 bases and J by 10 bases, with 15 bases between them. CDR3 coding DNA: TGCGCCAGCAGCCACACAGAGACTCTAATTCAGTACTTC. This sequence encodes CASSHTETLIQYF.

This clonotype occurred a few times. The CDR3 sequence: CSVEFGGAYTGELFF. The CDR3 DNA follows: TGCAGCGTTGAATTTGGGGGAGCCTACACCGGGGAGCTGTTTTTT. The chain employs TRBV29-1 and TRBJ2-2; D may match TRBD1 or TRBD2 (5 bases each). The V end was cut by 2 bases, the J end by 3 bases, with 13 bases between. This CDR3 contains 15 residues. Germline CDR1 SQVTM, CDR2 ANQGSEA.

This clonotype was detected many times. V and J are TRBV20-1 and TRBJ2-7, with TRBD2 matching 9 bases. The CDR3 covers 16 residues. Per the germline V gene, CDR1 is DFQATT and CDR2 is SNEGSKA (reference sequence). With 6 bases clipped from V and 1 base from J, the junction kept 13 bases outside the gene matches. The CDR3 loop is CSAHSRSGSLSYEQYF. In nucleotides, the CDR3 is TGCAGTGCCCATTCGCGTAGCGGGAGTCTGTCCTACGAGCAGTACTTC.

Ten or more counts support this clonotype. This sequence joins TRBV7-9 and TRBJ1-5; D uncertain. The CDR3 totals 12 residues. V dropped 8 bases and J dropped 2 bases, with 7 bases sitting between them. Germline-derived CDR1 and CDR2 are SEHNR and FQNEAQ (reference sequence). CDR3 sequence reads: CASGLGNQPQHF. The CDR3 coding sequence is TGTGCCAGCGGGCTTGGCAATCAGCCCCAGCATTTT.

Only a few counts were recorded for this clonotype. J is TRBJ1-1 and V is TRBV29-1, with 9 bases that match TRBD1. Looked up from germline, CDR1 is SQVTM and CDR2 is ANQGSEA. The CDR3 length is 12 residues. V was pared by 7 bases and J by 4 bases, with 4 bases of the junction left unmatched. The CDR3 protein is CSAVTGGTEAFF. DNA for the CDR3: TGCAGCGCAGTGACAGGGGGCACTGAAGCTTTCTTT.

In nucleotides, the CDR3 is TGTGCCAGCAGCTGGGGGGTAAGCAATCAGCCCCAGCATTTT. Translation gives CASSWGVSNQPQHF. This sequence joins TRBV7-2 and TRBJ1-5; possible D gene TRBD1, 5 bases. The CDR3 is 14 amino acids. Trimming removed 4 bases at V and 1 base at J, with 8 bases between. Per germline, CDR1 SGHTA and CDR2 FQGNSA.

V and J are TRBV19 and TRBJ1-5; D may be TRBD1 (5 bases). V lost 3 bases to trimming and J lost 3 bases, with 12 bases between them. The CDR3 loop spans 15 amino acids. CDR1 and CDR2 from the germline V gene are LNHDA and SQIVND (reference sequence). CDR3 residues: CASSIRTGLNQPQHF. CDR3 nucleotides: TGTGCCAGTAGTATTAGAACAGGCCTCAATCAGCCCCAGCATTTT.